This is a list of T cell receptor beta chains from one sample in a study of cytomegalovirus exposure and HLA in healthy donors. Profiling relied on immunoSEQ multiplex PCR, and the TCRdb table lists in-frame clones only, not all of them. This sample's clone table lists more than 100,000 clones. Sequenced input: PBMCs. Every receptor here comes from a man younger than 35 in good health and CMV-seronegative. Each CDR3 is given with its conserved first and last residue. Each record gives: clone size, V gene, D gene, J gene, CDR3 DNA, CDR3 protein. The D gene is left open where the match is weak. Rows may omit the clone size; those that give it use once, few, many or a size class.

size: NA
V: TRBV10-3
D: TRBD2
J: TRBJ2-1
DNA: TGTGCCATCAGAAGGGGACTAGCGGGGGGGATAAATGAGCAGTTCTTC
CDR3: CAIRRGLAGGINEQFF

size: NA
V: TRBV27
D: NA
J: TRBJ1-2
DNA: TGTGCCAGCAGTTTTTACAGGGACTATGGCTACACCTTC
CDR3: CASSFYRDYGYTF

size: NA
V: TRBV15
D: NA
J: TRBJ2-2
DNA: TGTGCCACCAGCAGAGTTCCCTCCGGGGAGCTGTTTTTT
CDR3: CATSRVPSGELFF

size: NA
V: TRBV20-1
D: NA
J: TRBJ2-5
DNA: TGCAGTGAGAAGCATGTGGAGACCCAGTACTTC
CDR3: CSEKHVETQYF

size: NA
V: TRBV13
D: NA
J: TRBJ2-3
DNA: TGTGCCAGCAGCTCCCCCGCTAGCGAGCCTACAGATACGCAGTATTTT
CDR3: CASSSPASEPTDTQYF

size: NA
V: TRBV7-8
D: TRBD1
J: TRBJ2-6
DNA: TGTGCCAGCAGCTTCGGGACAGGGGGGGGCTCTGGGGCCAACGTCCTGACTTTC
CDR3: CASSFGTGGGSGANVLTF

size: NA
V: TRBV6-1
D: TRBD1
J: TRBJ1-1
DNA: TGTGCCAGCAGTCTGGGACAGGGAAACACTGAAGCTTTCTTT
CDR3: CASSLGQGNTEAFF

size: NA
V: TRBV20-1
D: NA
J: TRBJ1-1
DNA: TGCAGTGCTAGTCGGTTCGAGCGGGCTTTCTTT
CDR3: CSASRFERAFF

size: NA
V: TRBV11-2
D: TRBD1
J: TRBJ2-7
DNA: TGTGCCAGCAGAGCCCTCCGGGACAGAGGCTACGAGCAGTACTTC
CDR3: CASRALRDRGYEQYF

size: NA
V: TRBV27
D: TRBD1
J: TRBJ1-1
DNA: TGTGCCAGCAGGCAATTGACAGGGTGGACTGAAGCTTTCTTT
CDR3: CASRQLTGWTEAFF

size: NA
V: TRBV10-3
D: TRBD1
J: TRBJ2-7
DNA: TGTGCCATCAGTGAATCGGGACAGGTAGGGGTCTACGAGCAGTACTTC
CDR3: CAISESGQVGVYEQYF

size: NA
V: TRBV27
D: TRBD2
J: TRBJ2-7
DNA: TGTGCCAGCAGTCCCACATCTAGGACTAGCGGGAGGCCATCCTACGAGCAGTACTTC
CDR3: CASSPTSRTSGRPSYEQYF

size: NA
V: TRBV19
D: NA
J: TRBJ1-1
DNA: TGTGCCAGTAGATCCGACAGCTCTACTATGAACACTGAAGCTTTCTTT
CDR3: CASRSDSSTMNTEAFF

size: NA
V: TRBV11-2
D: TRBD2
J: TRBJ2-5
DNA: TGTGCCAGCAGCTTCCCGCGGGGGGGAGAGACCCAGTACTTC
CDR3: CASSFPRGGETQYF

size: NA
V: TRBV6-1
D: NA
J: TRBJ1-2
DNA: TGTGCCAGCAGTGGTCCACCGGGGAGGGAGAACTATGGCTACACCTTC
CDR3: CASSGPPGRENYGYTF

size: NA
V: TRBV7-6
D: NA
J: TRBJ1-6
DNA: TGTGCCAGCAGCTTAGAAGCCGAGGATTCACCCCTCCACTTT
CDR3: CASSLEAEDSPLHF

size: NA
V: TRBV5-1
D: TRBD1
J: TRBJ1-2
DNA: TGCGCCAGCAGCTGGACAGGGGGCTATGGCTACACCTTC
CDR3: CASSWTGGYGYTF

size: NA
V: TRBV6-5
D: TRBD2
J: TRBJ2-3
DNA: TGTGCCAGCAGTTACGGCGGGAGTTCGACAGATACGCAGTATTTT
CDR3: CASSYGGSSTDTQYF

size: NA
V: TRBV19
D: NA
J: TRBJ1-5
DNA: TGTGCCAGTAGTCCGACAGGAATTAGCAATCAGCCCCAGCATTTT
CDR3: CASSPTGISNQPQHF

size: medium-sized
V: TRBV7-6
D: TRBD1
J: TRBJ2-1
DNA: TGTGCCAGCAGCCCGGGGACAGGGGGACTAGCAACGGTGAATGAGCAGTTCTTC
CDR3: CASSPGTGGLATVNEQFF

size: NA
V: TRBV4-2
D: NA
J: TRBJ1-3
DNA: TGTGCCAGCAGCCAAGATGAAAGCGCTGCTAACTGGGGAAACACCATATATTTT
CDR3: CASSQDESAANWGNTIYF

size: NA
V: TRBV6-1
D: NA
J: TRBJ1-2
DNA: TGTGCCAGCAGTGAGGCAGCCGCGGACTATGGCTACACCTTC
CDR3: CASSEAAADYGYTF

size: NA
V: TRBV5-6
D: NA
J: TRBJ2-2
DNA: TGTGCCAGCAGCCCCGGGACAAACACCGGGGAGCTGTTTTTT
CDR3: CASSPGTNTGELFF

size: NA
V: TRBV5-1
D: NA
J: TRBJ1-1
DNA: TGCGCCAGCAGCCAGACACCGTGCACTGAAGCTTTCTTT
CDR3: CASSQTPCTEAFF

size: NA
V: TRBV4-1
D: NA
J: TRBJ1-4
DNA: TGCGCCAGCAGCCAAGATAGAAACCCTAATGAAAAACTGTTTTTT
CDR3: CASSQDRNPNEKLFF

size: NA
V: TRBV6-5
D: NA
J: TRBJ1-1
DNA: TGTGCCAGCAGACGGATTGGGAGCGCTGAAGCTTTCTTT
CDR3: CASRRIGSAEAFF

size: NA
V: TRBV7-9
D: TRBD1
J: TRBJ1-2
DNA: TGTGCCAGCAGCTGGGACAGGGGAGGCGGCTACACCTTC
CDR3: CASSWDRGGGYTF

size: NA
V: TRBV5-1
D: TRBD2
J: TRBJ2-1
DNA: TGCGCCAGCAGCCCGGGACTAACAAACTACAATGAGCAGTTCTTC
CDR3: CASSPGLTNYNEQFF

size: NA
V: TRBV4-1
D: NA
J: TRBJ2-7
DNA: TGCGCCAGCAGCCGGCGGCCTGACAGGTCCGTTGACGAGCAGTACTTC
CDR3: CASSRRPDRSVDEQYF

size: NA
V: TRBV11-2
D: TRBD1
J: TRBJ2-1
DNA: TGTGCCAGCAGCTTAACAGGGGGCGAAAGGGATGAGCAGTTCTTC
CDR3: CASSLTGGERDEQFF

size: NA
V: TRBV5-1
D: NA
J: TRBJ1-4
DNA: TGCGCCAGCAGCTTGGCTAATCGTAATGAAAAACTGTTTTTT
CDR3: CASSLANRNEKLFF

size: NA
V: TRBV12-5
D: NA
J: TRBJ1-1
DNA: TGTGCTAGTGGTTTGGTAACCGGGTGGCGGCTGAACACTGAAGCTTTCTTT
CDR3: CASGLVTGWRLNTEAFF

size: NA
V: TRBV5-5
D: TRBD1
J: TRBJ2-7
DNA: TGTGCCAGCAGCTCCGTCGCCGGGACAGCATCCTACGAGCAGTACTTC
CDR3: CASSSVAGTASYEQYF

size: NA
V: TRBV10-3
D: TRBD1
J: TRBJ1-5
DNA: TGTGCCATCAGGGGGACAGGGAGTCAGCCCCAGCATTTT
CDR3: CAIRGTGSQPQHF

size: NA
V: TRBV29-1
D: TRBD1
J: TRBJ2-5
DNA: TGCAGCGTTGATGCCAGGGGGACCTCGACCCAGTACTTC
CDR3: CSVDARGTSTQYF

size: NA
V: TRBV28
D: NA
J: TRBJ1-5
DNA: TGTGCCAGCCTTCCTGACGGGTCGGAGGGTCCCCAGCATTTT
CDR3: CASLPDGSEGPQHF

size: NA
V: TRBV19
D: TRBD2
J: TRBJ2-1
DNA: TGTGCCAGTAGTTTGTTAGCGGGGGCCTCTGAGCAGTTCTTC
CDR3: CASSLLAGASEQFF

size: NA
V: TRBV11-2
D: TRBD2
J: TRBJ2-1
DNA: TGTGCCAGCAGACGTAATAGAGGGAGGGCAGGGGAGCAGTTCTTC
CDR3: CASRRNRGRAGEQFF

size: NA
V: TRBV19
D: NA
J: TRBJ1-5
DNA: TGTGCCAGTAGTATGGAGACAGTTGATCAGCCCCAGCATTTT
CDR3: CASSMETVDQPQHF

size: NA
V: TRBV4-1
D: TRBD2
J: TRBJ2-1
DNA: TGCGCCAGCAGCCAACACCAAGGTCCTCGGGGGGGGAGCTCCTACAATGAGCAGTTCTTC
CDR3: CASSQHQGPRGGSSYNEQFF

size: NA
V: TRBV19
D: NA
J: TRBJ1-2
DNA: TGTGCCAGTAGTATACAGGCTCGCGGCTACACCTTC
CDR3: CASSIQARGYTF

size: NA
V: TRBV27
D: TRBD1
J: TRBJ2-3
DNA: TGTGCCAGCAGGTCTACCGGGACAGGGTACACAGATACGCAGTATTTT
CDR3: CASRSTGTGYTDTQYF

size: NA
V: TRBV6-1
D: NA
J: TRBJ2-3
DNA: TGTGCCAGCTCACTTTTCACAGATACGCAGTATTTT
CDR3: CASSLFTDTQYF

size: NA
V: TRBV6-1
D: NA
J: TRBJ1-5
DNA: TGTGCCAGCAGTGATACCCTTATAACTAATCAGCCCCAGCATTTT
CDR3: CASSDTLITNQPQHF

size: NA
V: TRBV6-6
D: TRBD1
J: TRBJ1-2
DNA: TGTGCCGTACCTCGGGACAGGGGGCAGTCTGAGGGCTACACCTTC
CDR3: CAVPRDRGQSEGYTF

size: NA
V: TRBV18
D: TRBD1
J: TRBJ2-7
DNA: TGTGCCAGCTCACCAAGACAGGGTGAGTTCGAGCAGTACTTC
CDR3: CASSPRQGEFEQYF

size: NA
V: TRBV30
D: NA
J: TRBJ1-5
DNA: TGTGCCTGGAGGAGAGCCGGGGGGATCGGTCAGCCCCAGCATTTT
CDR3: CAWRRAGGIGQPQHF

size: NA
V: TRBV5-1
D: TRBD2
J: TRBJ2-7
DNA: TGCGCCAGCAGCTTGGCGGCTAGCGGGAGAGGTGAGCAGTACTTC
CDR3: CASSLAASGRGEQYF

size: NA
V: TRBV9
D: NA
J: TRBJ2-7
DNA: TGTGCCGGCAGCGTAGCAGCGGGCCGCGGCACCTACGAGCAGTACTTC
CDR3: CAGSVAAGRGTYEQYF

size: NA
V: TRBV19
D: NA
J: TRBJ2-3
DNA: TGTGCCAGTAGTATAGGGGGCAGCCCAGGCACAGATACGCAGTATTTT
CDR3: CASSIGGSPGTDTQYF

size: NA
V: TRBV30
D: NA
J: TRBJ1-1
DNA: TGTGCCTACACCGATTACACTGAAGCTTTCTTT
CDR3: CAYTDYTEAFF